Sequencing of this T cell receptor beta chain was carried out in a study of shared clonotypes between healthy human individuals. Per germline, CDR1 MNHEY and CDR2 SVGAGI. V was trimmed by 6 bases and J by 1 base, leaving 6 bases between them. There are 13 residues in the CDR3. The study, taken as a whole, reports: Estimated richness values were generally larger in naive subsets than in memory subsets.

Using immunoSEQ multiplex PCR, the repertoire was profiled, and TCRdb retains in-frame clones only, with some absent. The sample holds approximately 980,000 clones; 70% to 85% are singletons and the top ten take about 1.5%. About this clone itself: The antigen is undetermined.

Sequenced sample: memory CD4+ T cells sorted from blood. As for subset: CD45RA-negative fraction. The J gene is TRBJ2-2, the V gene TRBV6-5; no reliable D call. The sequence was obtained from a man younger than 35 in good health. The CDR3 sequence: CASRDGNTGELFF. CDR3 in DNA: TGTGCCAGCAGGGACGGGAACACCGGGGAGCTGTTTTTT.